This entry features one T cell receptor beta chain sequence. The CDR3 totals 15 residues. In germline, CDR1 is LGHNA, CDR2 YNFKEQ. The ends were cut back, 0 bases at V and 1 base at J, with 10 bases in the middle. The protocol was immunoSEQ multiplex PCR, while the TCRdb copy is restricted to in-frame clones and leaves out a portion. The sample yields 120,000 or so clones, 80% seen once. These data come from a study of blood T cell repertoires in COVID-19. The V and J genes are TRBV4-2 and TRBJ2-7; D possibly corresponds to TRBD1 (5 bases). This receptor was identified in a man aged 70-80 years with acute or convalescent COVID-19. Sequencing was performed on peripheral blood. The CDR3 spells CASSQEAQDSYEQYF. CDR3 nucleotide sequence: TGTGCCAGCAGCCAAGAAGCACAGGATTCCTACGAGCAGTACTTC.